This is a list of T cell receptor beta chains from one sample in a study of T cell repertoires in cytomegalovirus infection. TCRdb recomputed calls from the reads with MiXCR, one row per CDR3 protein. Among 400,000 to 550,000 distinct CDR3 sequences, 10% to 12% were seen once, and the ten largest hold roughly a tenth. What was sequenced was PBMCs. The receptors shown here come from a human donor in good health (CMV status not recorded). Some clones in this sample may be carry-over from other donors' samples. The CDR3 runs from the conserved cysteine through the conserved F or W. Each record gives: CDR3 protein, CDR3 DNA, V gene, D gene, J gene, clone size. A D gene is named only where the DNA matches it firmly. The size field is filled for only some rows; it gives once, few, many or a size class.

CASTDTGNSGNQPQHF TGTGCCAGTACCGATACAGGGAATTCGGGGAATCAGCCCCAGCATTTT TRBV19 - TRBJ1-5 -
CASSVGQGDTEAFF TGTGCCAGCAGCGTGGGGCAGGGGGACACTGAAGCTTTCTTT TRBV9 TRBD1 TRBJ1-1 -
CASSQTVVISPQHF TGCGCCAGCAGCCAAACGGTTGTAATCAGCCCCCAGCATTTT TRBV4-1 - TRBJ1-5 -
CAISGPSRDEQYF TGTGCCATCAGTGGTCCTAGTCGGGACGAGCAGTACTTC TRBV10-3 - TRBJ2-7 many
CSATRAYNEQFF TGCAGCGCCACTAGAGCCTACAATGAGCAGTTCTTC TRBV29-1 - TRBJ2-1 -
CASSEELRWGTARFSYNSPLHF TGTGCCAGCAGTGAGGAATTACGATGGGGGACAGCTAGATTCTCCTATAATTCACCCCTCCACTTT TRBV6-2/TRBV6-3 TRBD1 TRBJ1-6 many
CASSVDPQGGTDTQYF TGTGCCAGCAGCGTAGACCCCCAGGGGGGGACAGATACGCAGTATTTT TRBV9 - TRBJ2-3 many
CASSPITGEHTGELFF TGTGCCAGCAGCCCTATTACAGGGGAACACACCGGGGAGCTGTTTTTT TRBV5-5 TRBD1 TRBJ2-2 -
CAISTGTNEKLFF TGTGCCATCAGTACAGGGACTAATGAAAAACTGTTTTTT TRBV10-3 - TRBJ1-4 many
CSARDQVAQYF TGCAGTGCTAGAGACCAGGTGGCCCAGTACTTC TRBV20-1 - TRBJ2-5 few
CASRKTSGRSTDTQYF TGTGCCAGCAGGAAGACTAGCGGGAGGAGCACAGATACGCAGTATTTT TRBV6-1 TRBD2 TRBJ2-3 many
CASSQATVRLAEQFF TGCGCCAGCAGCCAAGCCACCGTAAGGCTAGCGGAGCAGTTCTTC TRBV4-1 - TRBJ2-1 many
CASSQTQGRTGELFF TGTGCCAGCAGCCAAACGCAGGGACGAACCGGGGAGCTGTTTTTT TRBV14 - TRBJ2-2 -
CASSSLGGDSNQPQHF TGTGCCAGCAGCTCCCTAGGGGGAGATAGCAATCAGCCCCAGCATTTT TRBV12-3/TRBV12-4 - TRBJ1-5 many
CASSADRGPSESPLHF TGTGCCAGCAGCGCGGACAGGGGGCCGTCGGAATCACCCCTCCACTTT TRBV7-8 TRBD1 TRBJ1-6 many
CATSSQGASGETQYF TGTGCCACCAGCTCACAGGGGGCGAGCGGAGAGACCCAGTACTTC TRBV15 TRBD1 TRBJ2-5 many
CASSWQGAGTEAFF TGTGCCAGCAGTTGGCAAGGGGCGGGCACTGAAGCTTTCTTT TRBV27 - TRBJ1-1 few
CASSPPLPAGSYTGELFF TGTGCCAGCAGCCCCCCTCTTCCAGCGGGGTCTTACACCGGGGAGCTGTTTTTT TRBV7-9 TRBD2 TRBJ2-2 -
CSVTRGQARGEAFF TGCAGCGTGACCCGGGGGCAGGCCCGGGGTGAAGCTTTCTTT TRBV29-1 - TRBJ1-1 many
CASSISNSGNTIYF TGTGCCAGTAGTATCAGTAACTCTGGAAACACCATATATTTT TRBV19 - TRBJ1-3 few
CASSLGGRGGYNEQFF TGTGCCAGCAGCTTAGGAGGGCGGGGGGGCTACAATGAGCAGTTCTTC TRBV11-3 TRBD2 TRBJ2-1 many
CASSEERYDEQFF TGTGCCAGCAGTGAAGAGCGGTACGATGAGCAGTTCTTC TRBV2 - TRBJ2-1 many
CASSLGGDVGYTF TGTGCCAGCAGCTTAGGCGGGGATGTCGGCTACACCTTC TRBV7-9 - TRBJ1-2 many
CASSVAQTSRIDTQYF TGTGCCAGCAGCGTAGCTCAGACTAGCAGGATAGATACGCAGTATTTT TRBV9 TRBD2 TRBJ2-3 -
CASSLTSGGTTDTQYF TGTGCCAGCAGCTTGACTAGCGGGGGGACAACAGATACGCAGTATTTT TRBV7-9 TRBD2 TRBJ2-3 many
CASSPRTSGKETQYF TGTGCCAGCAGTCCCCGGACTAGCGGCAAAGAGACCCAGTACTTC TRBV6-2/TRBV6-3 TRBD2 TRBJ2-5 many
CASSYWSPGLAGGGDTQYF TGTGCCAGCAGTTACTGGTCCCCCGGATTAGCGGGAGGAGGAGATACGCAGTATTTT TRBV6-5 TRBD2 TRBJ2-3 many
CASSQPPHRSTDTQYF TGTGCCAGCAGCCAACCCCCCCATAGAAGCACAGATACGCAGTATTTT TRBV7-9 - TRBJ2-3 many
CASSFRSSQTQYF TGTGCCAGCAGTTTTCGGAGTTCGCAGACCCAGTACTTC TRBV12-3/TRBV12-4 - TRBJ2-5 -
CASMNPSGSKASYNEQFF TGTGCCAGTATGAACCCTAGCGGGTCAAAGGCCAGCTACAATGAGCAGTTCTTC TRBV19 TRBD2 TRBJ2-1 many
CASGLLPTVPTEAFF TGTGCTAGTGGTTTGTTACCGACAGTTCCCACTGAAGCTTTCTTT TRBV12-5 - TRBJ1-1 many
CASRHLGQPNTEAFF TGCGCCAGCAGACACCTGGGACAGCCGAACACTGAAGCTTTCTTT TRBV5-1 TRBD1 TRBJ1-1 -
CATSLGRGSTGELFF TGTGCCACCTCCTTGGGGAGGGGTAGCACCGGGGAGCTGTTTTTT TRBV10-3 TRBD2 TRBJ2-2 few
CASSLSTRISYEQYF TGTGCCAGCAGTTTATCTACGAGGATCTCCTACGAGCAGTACTTC TRBV28 - TRBJ2-7 many
CSAREASDGELFF TGCAGTGCTAGAGAGGCTTCCGACGGGGAGCTGTTTTTT TRBV20-1 - TRBJ2-2 -
CSVDRDRFIYNEQFF TGCAGCGTCGACCGGGACAGATTCATCTACAATGAGCAGTTCTTC TRBV29-1 TRBD1 TRBJ2-1 -
CASSELGGANQPQHF TGTGCCAGCAGTGAGCTGGGTGGGGCAAATCAGCCCCAGCATTTT TRBV2 - TRBJ1-5 few
CASTERGVRYNSPLHF TGTGCCAGCACCGAAAGAGGGGTTCGCTATAATTCACCCCTCCACTTT TRBV6-6 - TRBJ1-6 many
CSVEDLETGAPIRSYNEQFF TGCAGCGTTGAAGATCTCGAGACAGGGGCCCCGATTCGCTCCTACAATGAGCAGTTCTTC TRBV29-1 TRBD1 TRBJ2-1 many
CASMRGAGETQYF TGTGCCAGTATGCGGGGGGCGGGGGAGACCCAGTACTTC TRBV19 TRBD2 TRBJ2-5 -
CSVSGTATDTQYF TGCAGCGTTTCCGGGACAGCCACAGATACGCAGTATTTT TRBV29-1 TRBD1 TRBJ2-3 many
CASRGQGDTDTQYF TGCGCATCCAGGGGGCAGGGTGACACAGATACGCAGTATTTT TRBV20-1 TRBD1 TRBJ2-3 many
CASSLRGGWQGHSYEQYF TGTGCCAGCAGCTTAAGGGGAGGATGGCAGGGCCACTCCTACGAGCAGTACTTC TRBV7-9 - TRBJ2-7 many